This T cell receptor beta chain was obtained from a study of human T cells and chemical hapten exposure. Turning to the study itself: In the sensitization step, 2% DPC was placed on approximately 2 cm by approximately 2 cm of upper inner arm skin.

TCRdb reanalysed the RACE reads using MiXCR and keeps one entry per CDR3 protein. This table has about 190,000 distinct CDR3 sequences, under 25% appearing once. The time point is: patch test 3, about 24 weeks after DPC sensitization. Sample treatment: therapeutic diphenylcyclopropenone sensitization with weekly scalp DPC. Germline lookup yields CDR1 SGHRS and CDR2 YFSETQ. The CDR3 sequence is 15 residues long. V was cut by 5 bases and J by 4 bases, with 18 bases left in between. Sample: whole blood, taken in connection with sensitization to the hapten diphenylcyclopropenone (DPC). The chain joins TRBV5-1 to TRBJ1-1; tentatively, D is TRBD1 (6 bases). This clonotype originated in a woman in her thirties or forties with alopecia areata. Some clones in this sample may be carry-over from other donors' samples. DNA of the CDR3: TGCGCCAGCAGTGAGTCAGGGGTGGCCGGCACTGAAGCTTTCTTT. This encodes CASSESGVAGTEAFF.